The source of this T cell receptor beta chain is a study of blood T cell repertoires in COVID-19. Germline CDR1 and CDR2: SGHRS and YFSETQ. Deletions cut 2 bases from V and 0 bases from J, with 12 bases between. CDR3 size: 16 residues. Using immunoSEQ multiplex PCR, the repertoire was profiled, and TCRdb retains in-frame clones only, with some absent. The sample yields roughly 670,000 clones, 85% to 90% seen once. This clone is a singleton in its sample. The V gene is TRBV5-1, the J gene TRBJ2-1; possible D gene TRBD1, 6 bases. The TCR sequence derives from a woman younger than 30 with acute or convalescent COVID-19. The source material was peripheral blood. The CDR3 DNA sequence: TGCGCCAGCAGCTTCCAAGGACAGAGCTCCTACAATGAGCAGTTCTTC. Its translation: CASSFQGQSSYNEQFF.